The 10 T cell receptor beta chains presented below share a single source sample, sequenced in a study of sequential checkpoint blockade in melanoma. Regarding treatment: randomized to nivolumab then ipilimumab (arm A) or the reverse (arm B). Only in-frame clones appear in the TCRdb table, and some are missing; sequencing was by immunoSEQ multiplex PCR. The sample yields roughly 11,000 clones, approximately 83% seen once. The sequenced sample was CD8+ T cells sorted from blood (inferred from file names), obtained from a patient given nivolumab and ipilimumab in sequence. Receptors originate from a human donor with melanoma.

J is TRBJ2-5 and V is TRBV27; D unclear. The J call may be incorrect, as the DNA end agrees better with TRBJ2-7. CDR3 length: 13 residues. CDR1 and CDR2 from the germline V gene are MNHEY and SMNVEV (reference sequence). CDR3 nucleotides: TGTGCCAACGCCGCGGAGCCTAGTTTCGAGCAGTACTTC. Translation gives CANAAEPSFEQYF.

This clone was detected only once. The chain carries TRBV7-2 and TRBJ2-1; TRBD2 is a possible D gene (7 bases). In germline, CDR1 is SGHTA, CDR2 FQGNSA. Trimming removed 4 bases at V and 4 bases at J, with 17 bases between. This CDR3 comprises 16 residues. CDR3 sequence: CASSSKGGARYNEQFF. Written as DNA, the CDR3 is TGTGCCAGCAGCTCGAAGGGGGGGGCACGATACAATGAGCAGTTCTTC.

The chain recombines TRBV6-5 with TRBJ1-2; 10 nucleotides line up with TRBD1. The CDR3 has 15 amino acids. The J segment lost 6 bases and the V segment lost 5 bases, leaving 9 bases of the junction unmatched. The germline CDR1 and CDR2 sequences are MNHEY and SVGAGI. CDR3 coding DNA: TGTGCCAGCAGTCCAAAGACAGGGGGCGCAAATGGCTACACCTTC. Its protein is CASSPKTGGANGYTF.

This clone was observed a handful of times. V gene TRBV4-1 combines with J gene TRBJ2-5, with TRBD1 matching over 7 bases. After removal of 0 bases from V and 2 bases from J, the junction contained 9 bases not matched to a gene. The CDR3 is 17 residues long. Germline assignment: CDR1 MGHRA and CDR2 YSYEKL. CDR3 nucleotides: TGCGCCAGCAGCCAAGAGACAGGGACCCCGACTCAAGAGACCCAGTACTTC. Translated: CASSQETGTPTQETQYF.

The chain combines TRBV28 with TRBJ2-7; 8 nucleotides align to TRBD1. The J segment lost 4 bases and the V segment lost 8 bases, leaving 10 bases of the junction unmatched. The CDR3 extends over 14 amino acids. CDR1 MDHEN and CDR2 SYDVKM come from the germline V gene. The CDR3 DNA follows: TGTGCCAGCTCCCGGGACAGGAGGATTTACGAGCAGTACTTC. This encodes CASSRDRRIYEQYF.

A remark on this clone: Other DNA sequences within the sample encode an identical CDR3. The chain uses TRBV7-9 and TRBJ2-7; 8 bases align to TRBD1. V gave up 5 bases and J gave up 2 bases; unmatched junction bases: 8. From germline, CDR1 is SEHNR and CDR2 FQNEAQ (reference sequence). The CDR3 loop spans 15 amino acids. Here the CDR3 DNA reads TGTGCCAGCAGCCCCTGGACAGGGACGGCCTACGAGCAGTACTTC. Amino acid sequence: CASSPWTGTAYEQYF.

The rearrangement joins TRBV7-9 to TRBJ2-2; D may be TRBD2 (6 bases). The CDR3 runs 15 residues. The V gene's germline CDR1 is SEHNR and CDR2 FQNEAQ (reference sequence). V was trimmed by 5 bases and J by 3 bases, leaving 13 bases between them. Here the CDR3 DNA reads TGTGCCAGCAGCCCGCTGGAGGGGTACACCGGGGAGCTGTTTTTT. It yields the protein CASSPLEGYTGELFF.

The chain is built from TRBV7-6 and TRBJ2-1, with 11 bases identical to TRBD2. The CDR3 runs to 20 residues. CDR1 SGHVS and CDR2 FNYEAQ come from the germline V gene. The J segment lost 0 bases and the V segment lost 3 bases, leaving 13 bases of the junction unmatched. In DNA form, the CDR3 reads TGTGCCAGCAGCTTTACAACTAGCGGGGGCCTCCCGAGCTCCTACAATGAGCAGTTCTTC. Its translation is CASSFTTSGGLPSSYNEQFF.

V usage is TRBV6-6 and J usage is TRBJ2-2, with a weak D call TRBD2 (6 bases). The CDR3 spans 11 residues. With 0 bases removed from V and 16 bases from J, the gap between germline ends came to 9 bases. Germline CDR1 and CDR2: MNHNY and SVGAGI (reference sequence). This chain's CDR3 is CASSYSGGAFF. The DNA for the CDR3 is TGTGCCAGCAGTTACTCGGGGGGAGCGTTTTTT.

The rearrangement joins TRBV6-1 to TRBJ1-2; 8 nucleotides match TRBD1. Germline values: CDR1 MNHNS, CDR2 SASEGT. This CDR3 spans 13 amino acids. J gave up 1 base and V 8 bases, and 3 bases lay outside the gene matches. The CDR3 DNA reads TGTGCCAGCTACAGGGGGTATAACTATGGCTACACCTTC. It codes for CASYRGYNYGYTF.